This TCR beta chain was observed in a study of blood T cell repertoires in COVID-19. Study information: COVID-19 samples from acute and convalescent phases originated in the United States, Italy and Spain.

In the study's own analysis: For nucleated cells, counts were estimated from reference gene primer amplification. Sequencing used immunoSEQ multiplex PCR; TCRdb keeps in-frame clones, though not all of them. The V and J calls and clone size are taken from that table; D and trimming were inferred from the DNA. The repertoire holds under 70,000 clones, with about 83% as singletons. The germline V gene encodes CDR1 SEHNR and CDR2 FQNEAQ (reference sequence). V lost 3 bases, J lost 5 bases, and 8 bases lay in between. The CDR3 totals 14 residues. Sequenced sample: peripheral blood. The V gene is TRBV7-9, the J gene TRBJ1-6; no definite D call. The TCR comes from a man aged 45-65 years with acute or convalescent COVID-19. The CDR3 sequence is CASSFASDNSPLHF. CDR3 nucleotides: TGTGCCAGCAGCTTTGCTTCGGATAATTCACCCCTCCACTTT.